The 20 T cell receptor beta chains given below trace back to one sample, sequenced in a study of blood T cell repertoires in COVID-19. Generated by immunoSEQ multiplex PCR, the TCRdb table keeps only in-frame clones and is missing some. The repertoire consists of some 75,000 clones, with 65% to 85% occurring once and the leading ten covering around 13%. Source material: peripheral blood. The receptors here all came from a man aged 45 to 65 with COVID-19, enrolled during active disease.

This chain links TRBV5-1 with TRBJ2-7; 12 nucleotides agree with TRBD1. V was clipped by 4 bases and J by 7 bases; unmatched bases: 6. This CDR3 has 14 amino acids. Germline CDR1 reads SGHRS; CDR2 reads YFSETQ. CDR3 sequence: CASSPGQGAEEQYF. For the CDR3, the DNA is TGCGCCAGCAGCCCGGGACAGGGGGCGGAAGAGCAGTACTTC.

The chain recombines TRBV5-1 with TRBJ1-4; 8 positions match TRBD1. The CDR3 totals 14 residues. Germline assignment: CDR1 SGHRS and CDR2 YFSETQ. J lost 7 bases, V lost 4 bases, and 6 bases had no gene match. The CDR3 sequence is CASSRGTGGEKLFF. Here the CDR3 DNA reads TGCGCCAGCAGCCGTGGGACAGGCGGTGAAAAACTGTTTTTT.

The chain combines TRBV19 with TRBJ1-5, with D uncertain. This CDR3 contains 13 residues. The germline V and J ends were trimmed by 6 bases and 5 bases, with 11 bases remaining between them. Germline V lookup: CDR1 LNHDA, CDR2 SQIVND (reference sequence). The CDR3 DNA reads as TGTGCCAGTAGCCTCTCTATGTATCAGCCCCAGCATTTT. Translation: CASSLSMYQPQHF.

This clone was seen only once. The chain uses TRBV7-2 and TRBJ2-2; 9 positions match TRBD2. Germline CDR1 and CDR2: SGHTA and FQGNSA. J was trimmed by 2 bases and V by 5 bases; bases with no gene match: 9. CDR3 length: 17 residues. The CDR3 DNA reads TGTGCCAGCAGCGGGGGGGGTCTAGCGGGAAACACCGGGGAGCTGTTTTTT. Translated: CASSGGGLAGNTGELFF. Full variable domain (missing parts from reference TRBV7-2 and TRBJ2-2): GAGVSQSPSNKVTEKGKDVELRCDPISGHTALYWYRQSLGQGLEFLIYFQGNSAPDKSGLPSDRFSAERTGGSVSTLTIQRTQQEDSAVYLCASSGGGLAGNTGELFFGEGSRLTVL.

The V call is TRBV28, the J call TRBJ2-7; 10 nucleotides agree with TRBD1. The CDR3 loop spans 15 amino acids. Germline-derived CDR1 and CDR2 are MDHEN and SYDVKM. Trimming at V came to 10 bases and at J to 6 bases, leaving 15 bases not matched to a gene. The CDR3 region has the DNA TGTGCCACGACGACCCTGGGACAGGGGATGGGCGAGCAGTACTTC. Its translation: CATTTLGQGMGEQYF.

The chain has TRBV7-9 and TRBJ1-1, with 7 positions matching TRBD1. Per the germline V gene, CDR1 is SEHNR and CDR2 is FQNEAQ (reference sequence). V shed 5 bases and J 3 bases; nucleotides not matched to a gene: 6. The CDR3 contains 14 residues. CDR3 amino acids: CASSARQGDTEAFF. The CDR3 nucleotides are TGTGCCAGCAGCGCAAGACAGGGAGACACTGAAGCTTTCTTT.

This clone was detected only a few times. The V and J genes are TRBV10-3 and TRBJ2-2; maybe TRBD2 (5 bases). CDR3 size: 17 residues. The V end lost 1 base, the J end lost 2 bases, and 14 bases lay between the germline ends. Germline V lookup: CDR1 ENHRY, CDR2 SYGVKD. CDR3 sequence: CAISEFVASLNTGELFF. The CDR3, as DNA: TGTGCCATCAGTGAGTTCGTTGCTAGCCTAAACACCGGGGAGCTGTTTTTT.

The chain couples TRBV6-4 to TRBJ2-1, with 9 nucleotides matching TRBD2. Trimming cost V 3 bases and J 5 bases; bases outside gene matches: 5. Germline CDR1 reads MRHNA; CDR2 reads SNTAGT. The CDR3 sequence is 15 residues long. CDR3 nucleotides: TGTGCCAGCAGTGAAGGCGGGGGGGGGAACAATGAGCAGTTCTTC. Its protein product is CASSEGGGGNNEQFF.

The V call is TRBV7-8, the J call TRBJ1-4; D not resolved. Germline CDR1 and CDR2: SGHVS and FQNEAQ. The CDR3 length is 16 residues. V lost 1 base and J lost 4, with 13 bases in between. The CDR3 region has the DNA TGTGCCAGCAGCTTAGATCTGGGCCGTGGTAATGAAAAACTGTTTTTT. It specifies CASSLDLGRGNEKLFF. Filled out from reference TRBV7-8 and TRBJ1-4, the complete variable domain reads GAGVSQSPRYKVAKRGQDVALRCDPISGHVSLFWYQQALGQGPEFLTYFQNEAQLDKSGLPSDRFFAERPEGSVSTLKIQRTQQEDSAVYLCASSLDLGRGNEKLFFGSGTQLSVL.

This rearrangement joins TRBV9 to TRBJ2-7; 9 positions match TRBD2. Germline lookup yields CDR1 SGDLS and CDR2 YYNGEE. V was clipped by 1 base and J by 5 bases; unmatched bases: 10. The CDR3 has 16 amino acids. CDR3 nucleotides: TGTGCCAGCAGCGTAACTGCGGGAGGGCCTTGGGACGAGCAGTACTTC. Residues: CASSVTAGGPWDEQYF.

The J gene is TRBJ1-1, the V gene TRBV6-2 or TRBV6-3; D possibly corresponds to TRBD1 (5 bases). Trimming left V 3 bases short and J 5 bases short, with 19 bases between. CDR3 length: 16 residues. Germline V lookup: CDR1 MNHEY, CDR2 SVGEGT. CDR3 sequence reads: CASSYIKFKGRTEAFF. The CDR3 DNA follows: TGTGCCAGCAGTTATATCAAGTTCAAGGGGCGAACTGAAGCTTTCTTT.

The chain carries TRBV7-9 and TRBJ2-1; TRBD2 aligns across 12 bases. V dropped 3 bases and J dropped 9; count of bases not matched to a gene: 9. Germline-derived CDR1 and CDR2 are SEHNR and FQNEAQ (reference sequence). The CDR3 is made up of 16 amino acids. The CDR3 sequence: CASSFLAGGVDSEQFF. The CDR3 DNA is TGTGCCAGCAGCTTCCTAGCGGGAGGGGTTGACAGTGAGCAGTTCTTC.

This sequence joins TRBV2 and TRBJ2-3, with a possible D match to TRBD2 (5 bases). The germline V and J ends were trimmed by 7 bases and 6 bases, with 23 bases remaining between them. Per the germline V gene, CDR1 is SNHLY and CDR2 is FYNNEI. The CDR3 consists of 16 residues. The CDR3 loop reads CASTGVATSYGDTQYF. CDR3 coding DNA: TGTGCCAGCACCGGGGTCGCTACCTCCTACGGGGATACGCAGTATTTT. Full variable domain (remainder filled in from reference TRBV2 and TRBJ2-3): EPEVTQTPSHQVTQMGQEVILRCVPISNHLYFYWYRQILGQKVEFLVSFYNNEISEKSEIFDDQFSVERPDGSNFTLKIRSTKLEDSAMYFCASTGVATSYGDTQYFGPGTRLTVL.

The chain employs TRBV29-1 and TRBJ1-4, with 10 bases lining up with TRBD1. This CDR3 is 13 amino acids long. The V gene end was trimmed by 4 bases and the J gene end by 10 bases; junction bases not matched to a gene: 6. In germline, CDR1 is SQVTM, CDR2 ANQGSEA. The CDR3 region has the DNA TGCAGCGTTGCCGGGACAGGGGATGGAAAACTGTTTTTT. Translating gives CSVAGTGDGKLFF.

Of note for this clone: The identical CDR3 is also encoded by other nucleotide sequences in the sample. This chain joins TRBV28 and TRBJ1-6; 8 bases match TRBD1. Per germline, CDR1 MDHEN and CDR2 SYDVKM. This CDR3 region has 15 residues. After removal of 6 bases from V and 7 bases from J, the junction contained 8 bases not matched to a gene. The CDR3 region is CASRTGTGRNSPLHF. The CDR3, as DNA: TGTGCCAGCAGAACCGGGACAGGAAGGAATTCACCCCTCCACTTT.

This clone occurred once. The rearrangement joins TRBV11-2 to TRBJ2-5, with D perhaps matching TRBD1 (5 bases). Germline CDR1 SGHAT, CDR2 FQNNGV. The ends were cut back, 4 bases at V and 1 base at J, with 10 bases in the middle. The CDR3 length is 14 residues. The CDR3 is CASSYLDSQETQYF. Written as DNA, the CDR3 is TGTGCCAGCAGCTACTTAGACAGCCAAGAGACCCAGTACTTC.

V gene TRBV3-1 (or the pseudogene TRBV3-2) combines with J gene TRBJ2-1, with D perhaps TRBD2 (5 bases). The germline V and J ends were trimmed by 1 base and 0 bases, with 7 bases remaining between them. The CDR3 sequence is 15 residues long. From germline, CDR1 is LGHDT and CDR2 YNNKEL (reference sequence). This CDR3 is CASSQGADSYNEQFF. The CDR3 DNA reads as TGTGCCAGCAGCCAAGGAGCGGACTCCTACAATGAGCAGTTCTTC.

The chain couples TRBV7-2 to TRBJ1-1; a weak D match, TRBD1 (6 bases). Germline loops: CDR1 SGHTA, CDR2 FQGNSA. V was pared by 3 bases and J by 10 bases, with 15 bases between. This CDR3 spans 13 amino acids. The CDR3 is CASSFSDIQGAFF. CDR3 nucleotide sequence: TGTGCCAGCAGCTTTTCAGACATACAGGGAGCTTTCTTT.

CDR3 nucleotides: TGTGCCAGCAGCTTAGGCGCAGGGTCCAGAGAGACCCAGTACTTC. It is translated as CASSLGAGSRETQYF. The rearrangement uses TRBV11-3 and TRBJ2-5; TRBD1 is a possible D gene (5 bases). The CDR3 extends over 15 amino acids. The V end was cut by 1 base, the J end by 4 bases, with 13 bases between. The germline CDR1 and CDR2 sequences are SGHNT and YENEEA.

This clone was detected a few times. V and J are TRBV10-1 and TRBJ2-7; 8 bases line up with TRBD1. There are 13 residues in the CDR3. The germline V gene encodes CDR1 WNHNN and CDR2 SYGVQD (reference sequence). Germline trimming cut 8 bases from V and 6 bases from J; bases unmatched to any gene: 9. As DNA, the CDR3 is TGCGCCAGCGGGCCAGGGGGCACGGTCGAGCAGTACTTC. This sequence encodes CASGPGGTVEQYF.